Listed below are T cell receptor beta chains from one sample, sequenced in a study of shared clonotypes between healthy human individuals. Method: immunoSEQ multiplex PCR; TCRdb's copy keeps in-frame clones and lacks some. The repertoire holds around 530,000 clones, with roughly 79% as singletons. The specimen was PBMCs. These receptors were obtained from a woman aged 40 to 55 in good health. Some clones in this sample may be carry-over from other donors' samples. The CDR3 runs from the conserved cysteine through the conserved F or W. The D gene is left open where the match is weak. Where a row states a size, it is once, few, many or the class of an expanded clone; other rows omit it.

TRBV30,once,TRBJ1-5,15,NA,CARSGEQVRLMAQHF,TGTGCCCGGAGTGGGGAGCAAGTCCGGCTTATGGCCCAGCATTTT
TRBV2,NA,TRBJ2-2,14,NA,CASRTGLYTGELFF,TGTGCCAGCAGGACGGGACTTTACACCGGGGAGCTGTTTTTT
TRBV30,NA,TRBJ1-5,13,NA,CAWSVNSDQPQHF,TGTGCCTGGAGTGTGAATAGTGATCAGCCCCAGCATTTT
TRBV7-9,NA,TRBJ2-7,14,NA,CASSLDQGVHEQYF,TGTGCCAGCAGCTTAGACCAGGGCGTCCACGAGCAGTACTTC
TRBV30,NA,TRBJ2-3,14,NA,CAWSVGIIPDTQYF,TGTGCCTGGAGTGTGGGCATCATCCCAGATACGCAGTATTTT
TRBV15,NA,TRBJ2-1,16,TRBD1,CATSAGGQLSYNEQFF,TGTGCCACCAGCGCAGGGGGACAGCTCTCCTACAATGAGCAGTTCTTC
TRBV11-2,NA,TRBJ1-1,13,NA,CASSFQADTEAFF,TGTGCCAGCAGCTTCCAGGCGGACACTGAAGCTTTCTTT
TRBV4-3,NA,TRBJ2-5,17,NA,CASSPALGSAEGETQYF,TGCGCCAGCAGCCCCGCACTCGGGTCCGCAGAGGGGGAGACCCAGTACTTC
TRBV12-2,NA,TRBJ2-3,16,NA,CASRPRTLPSTGTQYF,TGTGCAAGTCGCCCGAGGACACTACCTAGCACAGGTACGCAGTATTTT
TRBV25-1,NA,TRBJ1-1,15,NA,CASSDSRTLNTEAFF,TGTGCCAGCAGTGACTCCCGGACCTTGAACACTGAAGCTTTCTTT
TRBV18,NA,TRBJ2-5,10,NA,CASSLETQYF,TGTGCCAGCTCACTGGAGACCCAGTACTTC